This is a list of T cell receptor beta chains from one sample in a study of blood T cell repertoires in COVID-19. Assay used: immunoSEQ multiplex PCR; TCRdb lists only in-frame clones, some missing. Seen here are about 400,000 clones, about 85% observed once, and the top ten hold over 1.5%. The source material was PBMCs or T cells enriched from blood (not recorded which). The receptors originated from a woman aged 18-29 years with acute COVID-19. CDR3s include the opening cysteine and the closing phenylalanine or tryptophan. A D gene is named only where the DNA matches it firmly. The listing skips clone size in some rows; elsewhere it reads once, few, many or a size class.

j_gene: TRBJ2-3; abundance: .; d_gene: TRBD2; v_gene: TRBV4-2; CDR3nt: TGTGCCAGCAGCCAAGAACTAGCGAGCACAGATACGCAGTATTTT; CDR3aa: CASSQELASTDTQYF
j_gene: TRBJ2-3; abundance: .; d_gene: TRBD1; v_gene: TRBV4-2; CDR3nt: TGTGCCAGCAGCCGACCCGACAGGGCAACAGATACGCAGTATTTT; CDR3aa: CASSRPDRATDTQYF
j_gene: TRBJ1-1; abundance: .; d_gene: TRBD1; v_gene: TRBV10-3; CDR3nt: TGTGCCACCCGGGACAGAATGAACACTGAAGCTTTCTTT; CDR3aa: CATRDRMNTEAFF
j_gene: TRBJ2-7; abundance: .; d_gene: .; v_gene: TRBV27; CDR3nt: TGTGCCAGCACCATCCTCCCCGACAGGCCGGAGTCCTACGAGCAGTACTTC; CDR3aa: CASTILPDRPESYEQYF
j_gene: TRBJ2-7; abundance: .; d_gene: .; v_gene: TRBV6-1; CDR3nt: TGTGCCAGCAGTGAAGGGACAGCTAGCTCCTACGAGCAGTACTTC; CDR3aa: CASSEGTASSYEQYF
j_gene: TRBJ2-7; abundance: .; d_gene: .; v_gene: TRBV5-6; CDR3nt: TGTGCCAGCAGCTTCCCGGGGGACTACGAGCAGTACTTC; CDR3aa: CASSFPGDYEQYF
j_gene: TRBJ2-1; abundance: once; d_gene: .; v_gene: TRBV5-1; CDR3nt: TGCGCCAGCAGCAACTTATACAATGAGCAGTTCTTC; CDR3aa: CASSNLYNEQFF
j_gene: TRBJ1-5; abundance: .; d_gene: .; v_gene: TRBV7-8; CDR3nt: TGTGCCAGCAGCGCGGCAGGGGATCAGCCCCAGCATTTT; CDR3aa: CASSAAGDQPQHF
j_gene: TRBJ1-3; abundance: .; d_gene: .; v_gene: TRBV9; CDR3nt: TGTGCCAGCAGCCCCTGGGGGGGGGTCTCTGGAAACACCATATATTTT; CDR3aa: CASSPWGGVSGNTIYF
j_gene: TRBJ2-3; abundance: .; d_gene: TRBD2; v_gene: TRBV11-3; CDR3nt: TGTGCCAGCAGCTCCGGGACTAGCGGGGGGGCCGGCACAGATACGCAGTATTTT; CDR3aa: CASSSGTSGGAGTDTQYF
j_gene: TRBJ2-7; abundance: .; d_gene: TRBD1; v_gene: TRBV11-2; CDR3nt: TGTGCCAGCAGCTTCACAGGGGGCCGCGAGCAGTACTTC; CDR3aa: CASSFTGGREQYF
j_gene: TRBJ2-3; abundance: .; d_gene: TRBD2; v_gene: TRBV24-1; CDR3nt: TGTGCCACCATGAGCGGGGGGGGCACAGATACGCAGTATTTT; CDR3aa: CATMSGGGTDTQYF
j_gene: TRBJ2-1; abundance: .; d_gene: TRBD2; v_gene: TRBV7-3; CDR3nt: TGTGCCAGCAGCTTAAAAAGCGGGGGCTCCTACAATGAGCAGTTCTTC; CDR3aa: CASSLKSGGSYNEQFF
j_gene: TRBJ2-5; abundance: .; d_gene: .; v_gene: TRBV3-1/TRBV3-2; CDR3nt: TGTGCCAGCAGCCAAGAGGGGGGACAGACCCAGTACTTC; CDR3aa: CASSQEGGQTQYF
j_gene: TRBJ1-1; abundance: few; d_gene: .; v_gene: TRBV10-3; CDR3nt: TGTGCCATCAGTGGAATTCAAGGGGCTGAAGCTTTCTTT; CDR3aa: CAISGIQGAEAFF
j_gene: TRBJ2-1; abundance: .; d_gene: .; v_gene: TRBV9; CDR3nt: TGTGCCAGCAGCGTCGGAACAGCACTCTACAATGAGCAGTTCTTC; CDR3aa: CASSVGTALYNEQFF
j_gene: TRBJ2-5; abundance: .; d_gene: .; v_gene: TRBV4-2; CDR3nt: TGTGCCAGCAGCCAAGATCCTATCGGGAGGGGGCGTTCTGGAGAGACCCAGTACTTC; CDR3aa: CASSQDPIGRGRSGETQYF
j_gene: TRBJ2-7; abundance: .; d_gene: .; v_gene: TRBV7-6; CDR3nt: TGTGCCAGCAGCTTAGGGCGGACAGACCCTGGGGAGCAGTACTTC; CDR3aa: CASSLGRTDPGEQYF
j_gene: TRBJ2-3; abundance: .; d_gene: TRBD2; v_gene: TRBV27; CDR3nt: TGTGCCAGCAGTTTGCGCGGGACTAGTTCGTATACGCAGTATTTT; CDR3aa: CASSLRGTSSYTQYF
j_gene: TRBJ1-1; abundance: .; d_gene: .; v_gene: TRBV6-6; CDR3nt: TGTGCCAGCATTTTACGAGACACTTTGAACACTGAAGCTTTCTTT; CDR3aa: CASILRDTLNTEAFF
j_gene: TRBJ1-5; abundance: .; d_gene: .; v_gene: TRBV9; CDR3nt: TGTGCCAGCAGCGTAGGGGTACAGGGCTATCAGCCCCAGCATTTT; CDR3aa: CASSVGVQGYQPQHF
j_gene: TRBJ2-2; abundance: .; d_gene: TRBD2; v_gene: TRBV7-2; CDR3nt: TGTGCCAGCAGCTTAGGGCTAGCGGGACTCACCGGGGAGCTGTTTTTT; CDR3aa: CASSLGLAGLTGELFF
j_gene: TRBJ1-5; abundance: .; d_gene: TRBD1; v_gene: TRBV29-1; CDR3nt: TGCAGCGTCCGAGAGGGGGCCCCCGATCAGCCCCAGCATTTT; CDR3aa: CSVREGAPDQPQHF
j_gene: TRBJ1-4; abundance: .; d_gene: TRBD1; v_gene: TRBV5-4; CDR3nt: TGTGCCAGCAGCTTGGGGGACAGGGAGAATGAAAAACTGTTTTTT; CDR3aa: CASSLGDRENEKLFF
j_gene: TRBJ1-5; abundance: .; d_gene: .; v_gene: TRBV12-5; CDR3nt: TGTGCTAGTGGTTTGTCGGGGAGGGAACAGCCCCAGCATTTT; CDR3aa: CASGLSGREQPQHF
j_gene: TRBJ2-7; abundance: .; d_gene: .; v_gene: TRBV30; CDR3nt: TGTGCCTGGAAACTTCTGGGGCTACAATCCGAGCAGTACTTC; CDR3aa: CAWKLLGLQSEQYF
j_gene: TRBJ1-2; abundance: once; d_gene: .; v_gene: TRBV5-5; CDR3nt: TGTGCCAGCAGCTTGGAGTACCGACAGCAACCCAGCTATGGCTACACCTTC; CDR3aa: CASSLEYRQQPSYGYTF
j_gene: TRBJ1-5; abundance: .; d_gene: .; v_gene: TRBV4-3; CDR3nt: TGCGCCAGCAGCCAAGATCGTAGACAGCCCCAGCATTTT; CDR3aa: CASSQDRRQPQHF
j_gene: TRBJ2-7; abundance: .; d_gene: .; v_gene: TRBV15; CDR3nt: TGTGCCACCAGCAGTTCCAAAGGCAGGGTGTCTACCTACGAGCAGTACTTC; CDR3aa: CATSSSKGRVSTYEQYF
j_gene: TRBJ1-4; abundance: .; d_gene: .; v_gene: TRBV5-8; CDR3nt: TGTGCCAGCAGCTCAGTCCCCAATGAAAAACTGTTTTTT; CDR3aa: CASSSVPNEKLFF
j_gene: TRBJ1-6; abundance: .; d_gene: TRBD1; v_gene: TRBV3-1/TRBV3-2; CDR3nt: TGTGCCAGCAGCTGGGACAGGGGTAATTCACCCCTCCACTTT; CDR3aa: CASSWDRGNSPLHF
j_gene: TRBJ2-7; abundance: .; d_gene: TRBD1; v_gene: TRBV7-3; CDR3nt: TGTGCCAGCAGCCCCTCGACAGGGGGCAGCTCCTACGAGCAGTACTTC; CDR3aa: CASSPSTGGSSYEQYF
j_gene: TRBJ1-3; abundance: .; d_gene: TRBD1; v_gene: TRBV28; CDR3nt: TGTGCCAGCAGGGAGGGGACAGGGCCTGGAAACACCATATATTTT; CDR3aa: CASREGTGPGNTIYF
j_gene: TRBJ2-7; abundance: .; d_gene: .; v_gene: TRBV11-2; CDR3nt: TGTGCCAGCAGCTTAGGATGGTCGGGCGGGATCGTCTCCTACGAGCAGTACTTC; CDR3aa: CASSLGWSGGIVSYEQYF
j_gene: TRBJ1-2; abundance: .; d_gene: .; v_gene: TRBV7-9; CDR3nt: TGTGCCAGCAGCTCTCCCGGGGGCTATGGCTACACCTTC; CDR3aa: CASSSPGGYGYTF
j_gene: TRBJ1-5; abundance: .; d_gene: .; v_gene: TRBV28; CDR3nt: TGTGCCAGCAGTCGCGCCTTTGATCAGCCCCAGCATTTT; CDR3aa: CASSRAFDQPQHF
j_gene: TRBJ2-6; abundance: .; d_gene: .; v_gene: TRBV27; CDR3nt: TGTGCCAGCACCACCGAGGACAACTCTAACGTCCTGACTTTC; CDR3aa: CASTTEDNSNVLTF
j_gene: TRBJ2-5; abundance: .; d_gene: TRBD1; v_gene: TRBV5-4; CDR3nt: TGTGCCAGCAGCATACGACAGGGTACAGAGACCCAGTACTTC; CDR3aa: CASSIRQGTETQYF
j_gene: TRBJ1-1; abundance: .; d_gene: TRBD1; v_gene: TRBV14; CDR3nt: TGTGCCAGCAGCCCCCAAGTGACAGGGGAAGCTTTCTTT; CDR3aa: CASSPQVTGEAFF
j_gene: TRBJ1-1; abundance: .; d_gene: .; v_gene: TRBV5-8; CDR3nt: TGTGCCAGCAGCTCTTCATCCCGGAGGAGCTTT; CDR3aa: CASSSSSRRSF
j_gene: TRBJ2-7; abundance: .; d_gene: .; v_gene: TRBV11-2; CDR3nt: TGTGCCAGCAGCTTAGAAGGGGGACTACGGTTCGGGTACGAGCAGTACTTC; CDR3aa: CASSLEGGLRFGYEQYF
j_gene: TRBJ1-2; abundance: .; d_gene: .; v_gene: TRBV5-1; CDR3nt: TGCGCCAGCAGCTTGAGGTCTGGGGGCGGCTACACCTTC; CDR3aa: CASSLRSGGGYTF
j_gene: TRBJ1-2; abundance: .; d_gene: TRBD1; v_gene: TRBV28; CDR3nt: TGTGCCATCTCTACAGGGGTCGGCTACACCTTC; CDR3aa: CAISTGVGYTF
j_gene: TRBJ1-1; abundance: .; d_gene: .; v_gene: TRBV5-1; CDR3nt: TGCGCCAGCAGTCTAGGCAGTGAGAACACTGAAGCTTTCTTT; CDR3aa: CASSLGSENTEAFF
j_gene: TRBJ2-1; abundance: .; d_gene: .; v_gene: TRBV5-1; CDR3nt: TGCGCCAGCAGCCAACTAGCCCGGTATGAGCAGTTCTTC; CDR3aa: CASSQLARYEQFF
j_gene: TRBJ2-1; abundance: .; d_gene: .; v_gene: TRBV28; CDR3nt: TGTGCCAGCAGTTCCCGAATTAGCGGATTAGTCGGTGAGCAGTTCTTC; CDR3aa: CASSSRISGLVGEQFF
j_gene: TRBJ1-5; abundance: .; d_gene: TRBD1; v_gene: TRBV2; CDR3nt: TGTGCCAGCCATTACAGGGGGAACAATCAGCCCCAGCATTTT; CDR3aa: CASHYRGNNQPQHF
j_gene: TRBJ2-5; abundance: .; d_gene: TRBD1; v_gene: TRBV12-3/TRBV12-4; CDR3nt: TGTGCCAGCAGGAGACAGGGAGAGACCCAGTACTTC; CDR3aa: CASRRQGETQYF
j_gene: TRBJ2-5; abundance: .; d_gene: TRBD2; v_gene: TRBV6-2/TRBV6-3; CDR3nt: TGTGCCAGCAGTTTTGGACTAGCGCTTCAAGAGACCCAGTACTTC; CDR3aa: CASSFGLALQETQYF
j_gene: TRBJ2-3; abundance: .; d_gene: TRBD2; v_gene: TRBV7-2; CDR3nt: TGTGCCAGCAGCTTAGAAGGGGCTAGCGGGGATACGCAGTATTTT; CDR3aa: CASSLEGASGDTQYF
j_gene: TRBJ1-2; abundance: .; d_gene: .; v_gene: TRBV30; CDR3nt: TGTGCCTGGAGTAAGGAGACTCAGGGCTACACCTTC; CDR3aa: CAWSKETQGYTF
j_gene: TRBJ2-7; abundance: .; d_gene: TRBD1; v_gene: TRBV19; CDR3nt: TGTGCCAGTAAAAGGGGGCAGTTCTCCTACGAGCAGTACTTC; CDR3aa: CASKRGQFSYEQYF
j_gene: TRBJ1-2; abundance: .; d_gene: TRBD1; v_gene: TRBV3-1/TRBV3-2; CDR3nt: TGTGCCAGCATCAACAGGGGTTCTAACTATGGCTACACCTTC; CDR3aa: CASINRGSNYGYTF
j_gene: TRBJ1-2; abundance: .; d_gene: TRBD1; v_gene: TRBV5-1; CDR3nt: TGCGCCAGCAGCCCGGGACAGGGGTTGGACTACACCTTC; CDR3aa: CASSPGQGLDYTF
j_gene: TRBJ2-7; abundance: .; d_gene: .; v_gene: TRBV2; CDR3nt: TGTGCCAGCAGGGAGCTAGCCTCATCCAAGGAGCAGTACTTC; CDR3aa: CASRELASSKEQYF
j_gene: TRBJ2-7; abundance: .; d_gene: .; v_gene: TRBV28; CDR3nt: TGTGCCAGCTCGAGTCAGGGGGGTATAAGTTTTTACGAGCAGTACTTC; CDR3aa: CASSSQGGISFYEQYF
j_gene: TRBJ2-2; abundance: .; d_gene: TRBD2; v_gene: TRBV19; CDR3nt: TGTGCCAGTAGTATAGAATCTAGCGGGAGGTCGAACACCGGGGAGCTGTTTTTT; CDR3aa: CASSIESSGRSNTGELFF